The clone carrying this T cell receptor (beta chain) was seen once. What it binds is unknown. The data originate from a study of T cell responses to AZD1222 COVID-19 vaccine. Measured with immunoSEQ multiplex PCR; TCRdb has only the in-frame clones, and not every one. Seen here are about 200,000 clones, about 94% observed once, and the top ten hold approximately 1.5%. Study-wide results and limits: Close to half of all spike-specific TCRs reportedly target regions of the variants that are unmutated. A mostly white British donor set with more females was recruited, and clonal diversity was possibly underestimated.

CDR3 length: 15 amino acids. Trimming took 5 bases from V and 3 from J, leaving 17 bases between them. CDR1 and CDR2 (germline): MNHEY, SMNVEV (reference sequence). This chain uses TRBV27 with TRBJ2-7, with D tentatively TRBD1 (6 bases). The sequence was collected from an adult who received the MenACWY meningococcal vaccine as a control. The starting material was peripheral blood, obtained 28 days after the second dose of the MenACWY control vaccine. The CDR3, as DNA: TGTGCCAGCAGTGAGAACAGGGTAAGAAACTACGAGCAGTACTTC. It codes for CASSENRVRNYEQYF.